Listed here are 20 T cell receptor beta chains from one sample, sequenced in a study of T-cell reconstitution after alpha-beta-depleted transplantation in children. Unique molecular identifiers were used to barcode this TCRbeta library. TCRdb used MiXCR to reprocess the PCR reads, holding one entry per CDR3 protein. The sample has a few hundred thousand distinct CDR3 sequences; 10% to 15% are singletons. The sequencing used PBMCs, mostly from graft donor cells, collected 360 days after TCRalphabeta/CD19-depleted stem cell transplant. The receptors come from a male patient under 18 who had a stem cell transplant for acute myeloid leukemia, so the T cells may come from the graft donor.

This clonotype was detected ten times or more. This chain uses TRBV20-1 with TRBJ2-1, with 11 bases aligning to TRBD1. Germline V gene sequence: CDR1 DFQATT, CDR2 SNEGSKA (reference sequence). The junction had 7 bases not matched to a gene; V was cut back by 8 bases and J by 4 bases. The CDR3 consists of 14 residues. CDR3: CSSTGTGGYNEQFF. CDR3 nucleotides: TGCAGTTCCACCGGGACAGGGGGTTACAATGAGCAGTTCTTC.

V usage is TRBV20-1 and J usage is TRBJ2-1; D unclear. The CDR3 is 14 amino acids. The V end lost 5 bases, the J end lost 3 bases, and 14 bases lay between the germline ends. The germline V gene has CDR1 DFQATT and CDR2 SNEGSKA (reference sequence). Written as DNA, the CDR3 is TGCAGTGCTTCGCGGCCTTTCTTCTACAATGAGCAGTTCTTC. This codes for CSASRPFFYNEQFF.

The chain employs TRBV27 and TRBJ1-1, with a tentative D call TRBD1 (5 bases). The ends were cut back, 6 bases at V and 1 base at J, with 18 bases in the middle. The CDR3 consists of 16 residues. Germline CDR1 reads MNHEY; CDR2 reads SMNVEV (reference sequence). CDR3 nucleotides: TGTGCCAGCAGCCACTTGCAGGGAGATGGGAACACTGAAGCTTTCTTT. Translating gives CASSHLQGDGNTEAFF.

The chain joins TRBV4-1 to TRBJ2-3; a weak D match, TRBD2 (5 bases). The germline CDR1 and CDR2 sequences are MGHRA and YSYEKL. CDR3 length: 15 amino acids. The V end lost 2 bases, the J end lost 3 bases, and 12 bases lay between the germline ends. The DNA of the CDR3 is TGCGCCAGCAGCCAACCAGTACTAGGGACAGATACGCAGTATTTT. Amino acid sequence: CASSQPVLGTDTQYF.

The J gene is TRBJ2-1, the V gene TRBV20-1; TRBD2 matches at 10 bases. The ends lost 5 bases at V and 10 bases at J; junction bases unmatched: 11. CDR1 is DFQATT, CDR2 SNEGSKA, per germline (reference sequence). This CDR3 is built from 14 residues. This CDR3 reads CSAALLAGLAEQFF. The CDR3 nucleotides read TGCAGTGCTGCCCTACTAGCGGGATTGGCCGAGCAGTTCTTC.

The CDR3 nucleotides are TGTGCCAGCAGCGGGACAGGGGGCCCCGGGGAGCTGTTTTTT. Translating gives CASSGTGGPGELFF. The chain combines TRBV6-1 with TRBJ2-2; 12 bases are a match to TRBD1. The ends lost 6 bases at V and 6 bases at J; junction bases unmatched: 2. Germline CDR1 reads MNHNS; CDR2 reads SASEGT. The CDR3 loop spans 14 amino acids.

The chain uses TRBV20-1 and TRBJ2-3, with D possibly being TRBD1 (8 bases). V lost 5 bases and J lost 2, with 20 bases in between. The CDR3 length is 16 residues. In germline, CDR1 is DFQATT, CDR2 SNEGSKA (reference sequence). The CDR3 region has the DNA TGCAGTGCTGTACCTACAGGGGGGGTTTTCACAGATACGCAGTATTTT. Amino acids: CSAVPTGGVFTDTQYF.

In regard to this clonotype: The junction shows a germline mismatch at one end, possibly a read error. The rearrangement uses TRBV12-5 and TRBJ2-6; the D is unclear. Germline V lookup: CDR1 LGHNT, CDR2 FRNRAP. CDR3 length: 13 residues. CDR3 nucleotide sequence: TGTGCCAGTGGCCTCTCTGGGGCCAACGTCCTGACTTTC. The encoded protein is CASGLSGANVLTF.

CDR3 nucleotides: TGTGCCAGCAGTTTTGGGACTCCCCAGGAGCAGTACTTC. Translation gives CASSFGTPQEQYF. V gene TRBV12-3 or TRBV12-4 combines with J gene TRBJ2-7; D is possibly TRBD2 (6 bases). Trimming shortened V by 3 bases and J by 7 bases, and 13 bases separated the two germline ends. The CDR3 extends over 13 amino acids.

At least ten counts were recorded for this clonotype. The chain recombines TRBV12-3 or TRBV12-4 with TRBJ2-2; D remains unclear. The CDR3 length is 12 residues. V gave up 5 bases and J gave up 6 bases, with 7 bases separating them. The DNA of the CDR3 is TGTGCCAGCAGTGCCAGGTCCGGGGAGCTGTTTTTT. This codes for CASSARSGELFF.

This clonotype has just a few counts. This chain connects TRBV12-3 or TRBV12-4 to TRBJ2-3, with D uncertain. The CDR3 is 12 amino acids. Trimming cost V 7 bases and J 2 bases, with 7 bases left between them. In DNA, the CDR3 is TGTGCCAGCACTCCCCTCACAGATACGCAGTATTTT. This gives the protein CASTPLTDTQYF.

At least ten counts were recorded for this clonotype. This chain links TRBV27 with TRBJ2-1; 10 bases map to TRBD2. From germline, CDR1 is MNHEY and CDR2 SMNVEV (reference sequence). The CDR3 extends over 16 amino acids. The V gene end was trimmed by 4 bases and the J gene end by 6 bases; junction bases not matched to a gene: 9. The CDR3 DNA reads TGTGCCAGCAGTTCCCTAGCGGGAGAGGCGTCCAATGAGCAGTTCTTC. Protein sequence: CASSSLAGEASNEQFF.

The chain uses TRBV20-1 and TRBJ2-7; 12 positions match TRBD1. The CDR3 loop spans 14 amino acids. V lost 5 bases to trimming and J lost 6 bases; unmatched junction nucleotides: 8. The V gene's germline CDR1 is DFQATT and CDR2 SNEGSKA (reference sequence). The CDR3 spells CSASPGTGGFEQYF. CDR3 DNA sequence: TGCAGTGCTTCCCCCGGGACAGGGGGCTTCGAGCAGTACTTC.

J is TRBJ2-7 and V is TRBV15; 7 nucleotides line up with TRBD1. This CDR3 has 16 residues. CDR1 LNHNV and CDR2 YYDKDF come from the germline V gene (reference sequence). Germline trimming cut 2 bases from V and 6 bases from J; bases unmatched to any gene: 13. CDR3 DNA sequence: TGTGCCACCAGCAGACCGGGACAGTCCCCGACACGCGAGCAGTACTTC. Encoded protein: CATSRPGQSPTREQYF.

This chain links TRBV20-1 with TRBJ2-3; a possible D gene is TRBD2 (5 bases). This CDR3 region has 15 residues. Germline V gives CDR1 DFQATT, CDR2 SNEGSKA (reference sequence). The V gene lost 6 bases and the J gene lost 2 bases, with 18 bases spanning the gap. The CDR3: CSAPEWGENTDTQYF. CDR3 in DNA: TGCAGTGCCCCTGAATGGGGAGAGAACACAGATACGCAGTATTTT.

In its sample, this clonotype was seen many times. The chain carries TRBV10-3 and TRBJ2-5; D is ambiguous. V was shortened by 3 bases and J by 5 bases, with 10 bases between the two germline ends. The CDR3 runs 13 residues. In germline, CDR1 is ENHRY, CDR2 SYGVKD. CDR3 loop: CAISEIPQETQYF. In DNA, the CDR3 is TGTGCCATCAGTGAAATTCCCCAGGAGACCCAGTACTTC.

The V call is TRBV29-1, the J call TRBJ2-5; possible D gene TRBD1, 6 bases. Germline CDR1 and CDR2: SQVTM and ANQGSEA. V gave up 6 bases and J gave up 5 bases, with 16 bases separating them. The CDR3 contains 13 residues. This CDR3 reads CSVGQTGRETQYF. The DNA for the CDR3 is TGCAGCGTAGGACAGACGGGACGGGAGACCCAGTACTTC.

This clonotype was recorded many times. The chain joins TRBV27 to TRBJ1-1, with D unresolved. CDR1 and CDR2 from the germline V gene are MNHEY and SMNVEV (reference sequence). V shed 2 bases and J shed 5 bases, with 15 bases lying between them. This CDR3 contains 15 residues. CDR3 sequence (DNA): TGTGCCAGCAGTTTACTTCCATATAGGGTGACTGAAGCTTTCTTT. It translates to CASSLLPYRVTEAFF.

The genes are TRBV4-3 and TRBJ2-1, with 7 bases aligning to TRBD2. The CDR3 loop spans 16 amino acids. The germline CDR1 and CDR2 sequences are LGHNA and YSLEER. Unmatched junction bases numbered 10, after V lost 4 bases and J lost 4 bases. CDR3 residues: CASSLARGGRYNEQFF. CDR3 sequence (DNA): TGCGCCAGCAGCCTAGCTAGAGGCGGGAGATACAATGAGCAGTTCTTC.

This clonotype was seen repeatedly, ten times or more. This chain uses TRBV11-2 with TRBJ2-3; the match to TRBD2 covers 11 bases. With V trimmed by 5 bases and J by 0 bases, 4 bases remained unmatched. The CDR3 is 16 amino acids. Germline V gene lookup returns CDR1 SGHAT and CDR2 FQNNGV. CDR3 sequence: CASSIGTSGSTDTQYF. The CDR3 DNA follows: TGTGCCAGCAGCATTGGGACTAGCGGTAGCACAGATACGCAGTATTTT.